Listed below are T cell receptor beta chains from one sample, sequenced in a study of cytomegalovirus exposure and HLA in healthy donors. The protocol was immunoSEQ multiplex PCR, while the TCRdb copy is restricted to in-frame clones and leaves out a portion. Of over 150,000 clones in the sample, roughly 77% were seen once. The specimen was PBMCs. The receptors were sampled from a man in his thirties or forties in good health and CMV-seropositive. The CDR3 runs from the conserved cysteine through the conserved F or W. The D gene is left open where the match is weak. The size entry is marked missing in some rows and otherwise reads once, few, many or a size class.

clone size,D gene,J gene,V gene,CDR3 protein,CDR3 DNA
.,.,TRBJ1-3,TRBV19,CASSMKSSGNTIYF,TGTGCCAGTAGTATGAAGAGCTCTGGAAACACCATATATTTT
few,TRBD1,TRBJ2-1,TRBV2,CASSEKTGEHNEQFF,TGTGCCAGCAGTGAAAAGACAGGGGAACATAATGAGCAGTTCTTC
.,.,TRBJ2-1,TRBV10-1,CASSDYRETVNYNEQFF,TGCGCCAGCAGTGATTACCGGGAAACGGTAAACTACAATGAGCAGTTCTTC
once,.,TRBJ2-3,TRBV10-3,CAISPRAGSTDTQYF,TGTGCCATCTCTCCCAGAGCGGGCAGCACAGATACGCAGTATTTT
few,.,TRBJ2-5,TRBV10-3,CAIHANPIETQYF,TGTGCCATCCACGCGAACCCGATAGAGACCCAGTACTTC
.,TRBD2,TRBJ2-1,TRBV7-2,CASSPGTSNEQFF,TGTGCCAGCAGTCCCGGGACTAGCAATGAGCAGTTCTTC
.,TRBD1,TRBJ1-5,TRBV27,CASSLSGTGNDQHF,TGTGCCAGCAGTTTATCGGGGACAGGGAACGACCAGCATTTT
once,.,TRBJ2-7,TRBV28,CASRTGQYEQYF,TGTGCCAGCAGAACAGGACAGTACGAGCAGTACTTC
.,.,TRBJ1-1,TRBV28,CASSSNRALDRIF,TGTGCCAGCAGTTCGAACAGGGCACTGGACCGTATCTTT
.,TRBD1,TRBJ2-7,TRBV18,CASQSRGQSYEQYF,TGTGCCAGCCAATCCAGGGGGCAGTCCTACGAGCAGTACTTC
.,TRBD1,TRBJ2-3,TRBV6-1,CASSEAIQGHGDTQYF,TGTGCCAGCAGTGAAGCGATACAGGGGCACGGGGATACGCAGTATTTT
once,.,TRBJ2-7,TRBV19,CASHSDSYEQYF,TGTGCCAGTCACAGTGACTCCTACGAGCAGTACTTC
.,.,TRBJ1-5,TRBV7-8,CASSLGRRDNQPQHF,TGTGCCAGCAGCTTAGGACGGAGGGACAATCAGCCCCAGCATTTT
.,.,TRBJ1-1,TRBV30,CAWIPDRNTEAFF,TGTGCCTGGATCCCGGACAGAAACACTGAAGCTTTCTTT
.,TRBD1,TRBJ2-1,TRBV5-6,CASSLEVGQAYNEQFF,TGTGCCAGCAGCTTGGAGGTCGGACAGGCCTACAATGAGCAGTTCTTC
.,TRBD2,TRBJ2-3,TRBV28,CASTSTRGLAGRYTQYF,TGTGCCAGCACCTCCACCCGGGGGCTAGCGGGTCGTTATACGCAGTATTTT
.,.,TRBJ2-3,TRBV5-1,CASSLAGSQDTQYF,TGCGCCAGCAGCTTGGCAGGGTCTCAAGATACGCAGTATTTT
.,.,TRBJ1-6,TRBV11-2,CASSPLGGAGSPLHF,TGTGCCAGCAGCCCCCTCGGCGGGGCGGGTTCACCCCTCCACTTT
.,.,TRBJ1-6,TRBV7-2,CASSLTGWNNSPLHF,TGTGCCAGCAGCCTGACGGGTTGGAATAATTCACCCCTCCACTTT